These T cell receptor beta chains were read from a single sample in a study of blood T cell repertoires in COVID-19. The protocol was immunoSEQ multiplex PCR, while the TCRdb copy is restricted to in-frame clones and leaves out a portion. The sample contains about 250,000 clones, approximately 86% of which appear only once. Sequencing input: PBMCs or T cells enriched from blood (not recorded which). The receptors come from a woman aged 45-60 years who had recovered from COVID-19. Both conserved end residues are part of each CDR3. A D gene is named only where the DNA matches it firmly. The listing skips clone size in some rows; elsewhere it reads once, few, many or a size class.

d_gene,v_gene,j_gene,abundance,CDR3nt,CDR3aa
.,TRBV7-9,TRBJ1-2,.,TGTGCCAGCAGCGAAAACGCACAGGATGGCTACACCTTC,CASSENAQDGYTF
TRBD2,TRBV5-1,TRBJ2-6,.,TGCGCCAGCACCCCCAGCGGGAGGGTCTTATCTGGGGCCAACGTCCTGACTTTC,CASTPSGRVLSGANVLTF
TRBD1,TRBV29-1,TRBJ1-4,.,TGCAGCGTTGGAGAGGGGGCAGGTGAAAAACTGTTTTTT,CSVGEGAGEKLFF
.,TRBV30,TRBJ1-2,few,TGTGCCTGGAGGGAGTACCCGAATGGCTACACCTTC,CAWREYPNGYTF
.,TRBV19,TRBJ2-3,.,TGTGCCAGTAGTATAGGGCCGGCGGCAAGCACAGATACGCAGTATTTT,CASSIGPAASTDTQYF
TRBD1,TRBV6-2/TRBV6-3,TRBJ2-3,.,TGTGCCAGCAGTGCCGACAGGGCCCCAGCACCCACAGATACGCAGTATTTT,CASSADRAPAPTDTQYF
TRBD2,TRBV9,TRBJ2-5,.,TGTGCCAGCAGCGTAGAAACTAGCGGAATGGAGACCCAGTACTTC,CASSVETSGMETQYF
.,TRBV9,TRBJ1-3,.,TGTGCCAGCAGCGTAGTACCAGGGGACGGAAACACCATATATTTT,CASSVVPGDGNTIYF
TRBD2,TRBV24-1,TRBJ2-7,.,TGTGCCACCAGTGCCCGGATAGCGGGTTCCTACGAGCAGTACTTC,CATSARIAGSYEQYF
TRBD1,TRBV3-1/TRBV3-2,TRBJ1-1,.,TGTGCCAGCAGTAACAGGGGCGAAGCTTTCTTT,CASSNRGEAFF
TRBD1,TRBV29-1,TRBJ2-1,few,TGCAGCGTTGGGACAGGGGGACCCTGGTTCTTC,CSVGTGGPWFF
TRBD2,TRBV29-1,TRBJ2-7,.,TGCAGCGTTGAATGGGCTAGCGGGACTTATGGGGTCGAGCAGTACTTC,CSVEWASGTYGVEQYF
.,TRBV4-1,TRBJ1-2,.,TGCGCCAGCAGCCAAGATCAGAAAAACTATGGCTACACCTTC,CASSQDQKNYGYTF
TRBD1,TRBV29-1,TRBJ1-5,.,TGCAGCGTTGTTGGTGGACAGGGTCGCAATCAGCCCCAGCATTTT,CSVVGGQGRNQPQHF
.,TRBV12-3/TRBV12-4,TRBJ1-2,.,TGTGCCAGCAGCCTTACAGTCTATGGCTACACCTTC,CASSLTVYGYTF
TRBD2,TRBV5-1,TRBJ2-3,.,TGCGCCAGCAGCAGGGGGACTAGCGATCCAGATACGCAGTATTTT,CASSRGTSDPDTQYF
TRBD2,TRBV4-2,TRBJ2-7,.,TGTGCCAGCAGCCAAGATCCCATTACTAGCGGGAGGCCCTACGAGCAGTACTTC,CASSQDPITSGRPYEQYF
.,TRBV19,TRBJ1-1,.,TGTGCCAGTAGTATAGACCTGACCCAATACAGGAACACTGAAGCTTTCTTT,CASSIDLTQYRNTEAFF
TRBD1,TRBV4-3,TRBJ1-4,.,TGCGCCAGCAGCCAAGATACCTCCTGGGGGACAGACAGGACGGGTCTAAATGAAAAACTGTTTTTT,CASSQDTSWGTDRTGLNEKLFF
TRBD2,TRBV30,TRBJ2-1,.,TGTGCCTGGGGCCGCCCCGGACCGGGACTAGGCTACAATGAGCAGTTCTTC,CAWGRPGPGLGYNEQFF
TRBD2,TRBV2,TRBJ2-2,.,TGTGCCGGCTCCGGGACTAGAAGCACCGGGGAGCTGTTTTTT,CAGSGTRSTGELFF
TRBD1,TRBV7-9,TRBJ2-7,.,TGTGCCAGCGGCAGGACAGGGCACTACGAGCAGTACTTC,CASGRTGHYEQYF
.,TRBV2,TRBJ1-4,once,TGTGCCAGCAGTGAACGCAGGGTTGATGAAAAACTGTTTTTT,CASSERRVDEKLFF
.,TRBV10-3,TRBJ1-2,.,TGTGCCATCAACGAGGGGGGGTCCTATGGCTACACCTTC,CAINEGGSYGYTF
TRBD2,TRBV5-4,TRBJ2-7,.,TGTGCCAGCAGCCCGGGAGGGGGAACCCTCTCCTACGAGCAGTACTTC,CASSPGGGTLSYEQYF
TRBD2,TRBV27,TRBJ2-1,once,TGTGCCAGCACCCTACTAGCGGGAGTCGGCAATGAGCAGTTCTTC,CASTLLAGVGNEQFF
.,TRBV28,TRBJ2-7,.,TGTGCCAGCAGTTTATACGGCTGGCGGGCAAACTCCTACGAGCAGTACTTC,CASSLYGWRANSYEQYF
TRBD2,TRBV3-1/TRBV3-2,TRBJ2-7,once,TGTGCCAGCAGCCTAGGACTAGCATCCTACGAGCAGTACTTC,CASSLGLASYEQYF
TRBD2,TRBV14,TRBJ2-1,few,TGTGCCAGCAGCCTTGCGGGAGGATGGGGACATGAGCAGTTCTTC,CASSLAGGWGHEQFF
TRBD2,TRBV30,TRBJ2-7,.,TGTGCCTGGAGTGTACTGATAGCGGGAGTCTACGAGCAGTACTTC,CAWSVLIAGVYEQYF
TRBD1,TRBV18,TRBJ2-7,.,TGTGCCAGCTCAGTCGACAGGGGTTCAGGCGAGCAGTACTTC,CASSVDRGSGEQYF
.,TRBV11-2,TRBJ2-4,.,TGTGCCAGCAGCATCAACAGGGTAGGCGACATTCAGTACTTC,CASSINRVGDIQYF
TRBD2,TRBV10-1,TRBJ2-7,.,TGCGCCAGCAGTGAGCAGACTAGCGGCTACGAGCAGTACTTC,CASSEQTSGYEQYF
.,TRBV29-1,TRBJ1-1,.,TGCAGCGTTCCGGACAGCTCGAACACTGAAGCTTTCTTT,CSVPDSSNTEAFF
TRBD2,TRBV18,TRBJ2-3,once,TGTGCCAGCTCACCACCACAAGGACTAGCGGGAGCATTTCCAGATACGCAGTATTTT,CASSPPQGLAGAFPDTQYF
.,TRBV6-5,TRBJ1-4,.,TGTGCCAGCAGGCCTTGGGAGACTAATGAAAAACTGTTTTTT,CASRPWETNEKLFF